The TCR beta chain under discussion was sequenced for a study of PD-1 blockade in classical Hodgkin lymphoma. TCRdb keeps only in-frame clones here, not all; method: immunoSEQ multiplex PCR. In the table there are about 86,000 clones, roughly 87% of which are singletons. No patient escaped relapse after autologous stem cell transplantation, and brentuximab vedotin exposure varied. Germline CDR1 is SGHNT and CDR2 is YYREEE (reference sequence). The V and J ends lost 4 bases and 4 bases respectively, with 9 bases between them. The length of the CDR3 is 13 residues. J is TRBJ1-3 and V is TRBV5-4; D gene unclear. The TCR comes from a human donor with classical Hodgkin lymphoma. Material: peripheral blood mononuclear cells (PBMCs), obtained before the second cycle of nivolumab. The CDR3 region has the DNA TGTGCCAGCAGCCCGTTGGGGGGAAACACCATATATTTT. It is translated as CASSPLGGNTIYF.